A selection of T cell receptor beta chains follows, all from one sample in a study of graft-versus-host responses after intestinal transplantation. Assay used: immunoSEQ multiplex PCR; TCRdb lists only in-frame clones, some missing. The data contain more than 90,000 clones, around 94% of them singletons. These receptors have no identified antigens. The specimen was unstimulated CD8+ T cells sorted from spleen or lymph node cells, collected before transplant. The receptors originated from a human donor who was the organ donor for an intestinal transplant. Each CDR3 is given with its conserved first and last residue. A D gene is named only where the DNA matches it firmly. The size of a clone is reported for some rows only, either as once, few or many, or as a class for expanded clones.

j_gene,abundance,v_gene,d_gene,CDR3aa,CDR3nt
TRBJ1-5,once,TRBV5-6,.,CASSLGGSGGFSNQPQHF,TGTGCCAGCAGCTTAGGCGGGTCAGGAGGGTTTAGCAATCAGCCCCAGCATTTT
TRBJ1-2,.,TRBV11-2,.,CASSLDGTWGRRGYTF,TGTGCCAGCAGCTTAGATGGGACTTGGGGTCGTCGAGGCTACACCTTC
TRBJ2-7,.,TRBV13,.,CASSLAYEQYF,TGTGCCAGCAGCCTGGCCTACGAGCAGTACTTC
TRBJ2-3,.,TRBV7-9,TRBD2,CASSLEGSGRAPSTDTQYF,TGTGCCAGCAGCTTAGAGGGAAGCGGGAGGGCACCTAGCACAGATACGCAGTATTTT
TRBJ1-2,.,TRBV29-1,.,CSVWDGPNYGYTF,TGCAGCGTCTGGGACGGTCCTAACTATGGCTACACCTTC
TRBJ2-7,once,TRBV6-6,TRBD1,CASSYEGQASYEQYF,TGTGCCAGCAGTTATGAGGGACAGGCTTCCTACGAGCAGTACTTC
TRBJ1-3,few,TRBV4-3,.,CASSQDSSSGNTIYF,TGCGCCAGCAGCCAAGACAGTTCCTCTGGAAACACCATATATTTT
TRBJ2-3,.,TRBV11-2,TRBD1,CASSLVAGTGYTDTQYF,TGTGCCAGCAGCTTAGTGGCCGGGACAGGATACACAGATACGCAGTATTTT
TRBJ2-7,once,TRBV9,.,CASSAFSGSAYEQYF,TGTGCCAGCAGCGCCTTCTCGGGCTCAGCGTACGAGCAGTACTTC
TRBJ2-1,.,TRBV19,TRBD2,CASSTGLAGYNEQFF,TGTGCCAGTAGTACGGGACTAGCGGGCTACAATGAGCAGTTCTTC
TRBJ2-1,.,TRBV28,.,CASSSNNEQFF,TGTGCCAGCAGTTCCAACAATGAGCAGTTCTTC
TRBJ2-7,.,TRBV7-2,.,CASSYTLAFEQYF,TGTGCCAGCAGCTACACTTTAGCGTTCGAGCAGTACTTC
TRBJ1-5,.,TRBV28,TRBD1,CASSLGVDRGGNSNQPQHF,TGTGCCAGCAGTTTAGGGGTCGACAGGGGGGGAAATAGCAATCAGCCCCAGCATTTT
TRBJ1-5,.,TRBV5-5,TRBD1,CASSRTGSNQPQHF,TGTGCCAGCAGCCGGACAGGATCCAATCAGCCCCAGCATTTT
TRBJ2-1,.,TRBV10-1,.,CASRGCGQKEGNEQFF,TGCGCCAGCAGAGGGTGCGGGCAGAAGGAGGGCAATGAGCAGTTCTTC
TRBJ2-5,.,TRBV6-5,.,CASSYWGDGETQYF,TGTGCCAGCAGTTATTGGGGGGATGGAGAGACCCAGTACTTC
TRBJ1-2,.,TRBV7-9,.,CASSFGTLGGYTF,TGTGCCAGCAGCTTCGGGACCTTGGGGGGCTACACCTTC
TRBJ2-3,.,TRBV7-9,TRBD2,CASSVGTSGTDTQYF,TGTGCCAGCAGCGTAGGGACTAGCGGCACAGATACGCAGTATTTT
TRBJ2-1,.,TRBV7-3,TRBD2,CASSFGLAAGNEQFF,TGTGCCAGCAGCTTCGGACTAGCGGCTGGCAATGAGCAGTTCTTC
TRBJ1-1,.,TRBV19,TRBD1,CASSFGTGGKTEAFF,TGTGCCAGTAGCTTCGGGACAGGGGGGAAAACTGAAGCTTTCTTT
TRBJ2-7,.,TRBV11-2,.,CASSLFPASSYEQYF,TGTGCCAGCAGCTTATTCCCAGCTAGCTCCTACGAGCAGTACTTC
TRBJ2-7,.,TRBV2,TRBD2,CASSEGSGSGYEQYF,TGTGCCAGCAGTGAAGGTAGCGGGAGTGGGTACGAGCAGTACTTC
TRBJ1-1,.,TRBV9,.,CASSVLMEGVMNTEAFF,TGTGCCAGCAGCGTGCTTATGGAGGGGGTCATGAACACTGAAGCTTTCTTT
TRBJ2-7,.,TRBV9,TRBD1,CASSAPGGYEQYF,TGTGCCAGCAGCGCCCCAGGGGGCTACGAGCAGTACTTC
TRBJ2-7,.,TRBV6-1,.,CASSPGSSYEQYF,TGTGCCAGCAGTCCAGGCAGTTCCTACGAGCAGTACTTC
TRBJ1-5,.,TRBV4-1,.,CASSRDGGAFSNQPQHF,TGCGCCAGCAGCCGAGATGGGGGGGCTTTTAGCAATCAGCCCCAGCATTTT
TRBJ2-7,.,TRBV21-1,.,CASSKDGLASYEQYF,TGTGCCAGCAGCAAAGACGGGCTAGCTTCCTACGAGCAGTACTTC
TRBJ2-3,.,TRBV2,.,CASSEPAEGSGDTQYF,TGTGCCAGCAGTGAACCAGCGGAGGGAAGTGGAGATACGCAGTATTTT
TRBJ1-2,once,TRBV28,TRBD1,CASSLIGTGGGGYTF,TGTGCCAGCAGTTTAATTGGGACAGGAGGAGGTGGCTACACCTTC
TRBJ2-7,.,TRBV7-6,TRBD1,CASSFGQGSYEQYF,TGTGCCAGCAGCTTCGGACAGGGTTCCTACGAGCAGTACTTC
TRBJ1-1,.,TRBV27,.,CASSLGRGTEAFF,TGTGCCAGCAGTTTAGGGAGGGGAACTGAAGCTTTCTTT
TRBJ2-1,.,TRBV19,.,CASSIIGNEQFF,TGTGCCAGTAGTATAATCGGGAATGAGCAGTTCTTC
TRBJ2-1,.,TRBV13,TRBD2,CASSSGSDSEQFF,TGTGCCAGCAGTAGCGGGAGTGATAGTGAGCAGTTCTTC
TRBJ1-5,.,TRBV28,.,CATGGRNQPQHF,TGTGCCACCGGGGGGCGGAATCAGCCCCAGCATTTT
TRBJ2-1,.,TRBV19,.,CASSIDPVLRLVFNEQFF,TGTGCCAGTAGTATAGACCCTGTACTCCGACTAGTGTTCAATGAGCAGTTCTTC
TRBJ1-1,once,TRBV7-9,.,CASSLAGVPEAFF,TGTGCCAGCAGCTTAGCGGGCGTACCTGAAGCTTTCTTT
TRBJ2-3,.,TRBV15,.,CATSSDHLSTDTQYF,TGTGCCACCAGCAGCGACCATCTCAGCACAGATACGCAGTATTTT
TRBJ1-2,.,TRBV29-1,.,CSVEGLGSRNANYGYTF,TGCAGCGTTGAGGGGTTGGGCAGCCGAAACGCTAACTATGGCTACACCTTC
TRBJ2-6,.,TRBV7-9,TRBD1,CASDRAGANVLTF,TGTGCCAGCGACAGGGCTGGGGCCAACGTCCTGACTTTC
TRBJ1-1,.,TRBV9,.,CASSSGLQGRNTEAFF,TGTGCCAGCAGCTCCGGCCTGCAGGGACGGAACACTGAAGCTTTCTTT
TRBJ2-7,.,TRBV11-2,.,CASRDSTFDEQYF,TGTGCCAGCAGGGACAGCACCTTTGACGAGCAGTACTTC
TRBJ2-5,.,TRBV28,TRBD2,CASSLRTSGRPQETQYF,TGTGCCAGCAGTTTAAGGACTAGCGGGAGGCCCCAAGAGACCCAGTACTTC